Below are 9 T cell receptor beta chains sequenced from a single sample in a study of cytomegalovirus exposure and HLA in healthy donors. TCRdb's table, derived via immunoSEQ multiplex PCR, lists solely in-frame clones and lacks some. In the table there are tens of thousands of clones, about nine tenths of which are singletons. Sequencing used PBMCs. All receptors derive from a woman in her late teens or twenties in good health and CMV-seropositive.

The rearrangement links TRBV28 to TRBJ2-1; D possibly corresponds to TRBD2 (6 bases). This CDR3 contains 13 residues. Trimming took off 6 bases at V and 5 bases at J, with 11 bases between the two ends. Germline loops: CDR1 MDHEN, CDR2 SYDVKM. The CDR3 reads CASSPRGDNEQFF. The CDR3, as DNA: TGTGCCAGCAGCCCGCGCGGGGACAATGAGCAGTTCTTC.

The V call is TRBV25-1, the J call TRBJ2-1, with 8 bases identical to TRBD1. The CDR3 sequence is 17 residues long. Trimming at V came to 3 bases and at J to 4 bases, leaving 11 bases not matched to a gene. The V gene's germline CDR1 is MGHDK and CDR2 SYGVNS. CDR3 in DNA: TGTGCCAGCAGTGATTTCCCCGGGGACAGGCAATACAATGAGCAGTTCTTC. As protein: CASSDFPGDRQYNEQFF.

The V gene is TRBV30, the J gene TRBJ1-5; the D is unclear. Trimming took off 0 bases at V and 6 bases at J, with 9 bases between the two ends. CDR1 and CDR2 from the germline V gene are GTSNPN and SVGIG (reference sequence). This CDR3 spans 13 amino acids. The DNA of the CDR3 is TGTGCCTGGAGTGTACGAGGAGGTCAGCCCCAGCATTTT. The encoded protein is CAWSVRGGQPQHF.

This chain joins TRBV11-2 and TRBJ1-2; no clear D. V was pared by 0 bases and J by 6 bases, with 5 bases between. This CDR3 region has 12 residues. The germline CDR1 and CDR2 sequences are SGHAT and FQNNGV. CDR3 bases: TGTGCCAGCAGCTTAGAGCGTAATGGCTACACCTTC. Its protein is CASSLERNGYTF.

CDR3 region: CASSQGVNIQYF. In DNA, the CDR3 is TGTGCCAGCAGCCAAGGAGTAAACATTCAGTACTTC. The rearrangement links TRBV4-2 to TRBJ2-4; D remains ambiguous. The CDR3 sequence is 12 residues long. Germline assignment: CDR1 LGHNA and CDR2 YNFKEQ. V lost 1 base to trimming and J lost 6 bases, with 4 bases between them.

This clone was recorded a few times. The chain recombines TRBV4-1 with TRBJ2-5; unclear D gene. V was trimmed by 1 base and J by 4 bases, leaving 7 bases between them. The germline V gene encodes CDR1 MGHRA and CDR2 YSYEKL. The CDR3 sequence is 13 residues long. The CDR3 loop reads CASSQVLRETQYF. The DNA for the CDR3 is TGCGCCAGCAGCCAAGTGCTAAGAGAGACCCAGTACTTC.

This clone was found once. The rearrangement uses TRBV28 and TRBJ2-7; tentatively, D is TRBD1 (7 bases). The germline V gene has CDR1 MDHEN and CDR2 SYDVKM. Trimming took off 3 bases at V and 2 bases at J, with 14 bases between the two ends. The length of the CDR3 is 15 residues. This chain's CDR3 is CASSLPGDRTYEQYF. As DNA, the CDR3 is TGTGCCAGCAGTTTGCCGGGGGACAGAACCTACGAGCAGTACTTC.

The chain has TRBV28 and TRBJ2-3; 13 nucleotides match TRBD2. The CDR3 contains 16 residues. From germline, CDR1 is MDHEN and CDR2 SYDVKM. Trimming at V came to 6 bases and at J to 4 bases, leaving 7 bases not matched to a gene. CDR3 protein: CASSPTSGGVSDTQYF. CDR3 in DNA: TGTGCCAGCAGCCCCACTAGCGGGGGGGTCTCAGATACGCAGTATTTT.

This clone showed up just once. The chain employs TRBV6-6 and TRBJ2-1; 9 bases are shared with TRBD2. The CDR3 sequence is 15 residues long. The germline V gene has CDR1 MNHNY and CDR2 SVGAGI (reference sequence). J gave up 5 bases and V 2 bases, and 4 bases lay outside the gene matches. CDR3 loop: CASSYPRGGNNEQFF. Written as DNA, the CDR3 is TGTGCCAGCAGTTACCCGCGGGGGGGGAACAATGAGCAGTTCTTC.